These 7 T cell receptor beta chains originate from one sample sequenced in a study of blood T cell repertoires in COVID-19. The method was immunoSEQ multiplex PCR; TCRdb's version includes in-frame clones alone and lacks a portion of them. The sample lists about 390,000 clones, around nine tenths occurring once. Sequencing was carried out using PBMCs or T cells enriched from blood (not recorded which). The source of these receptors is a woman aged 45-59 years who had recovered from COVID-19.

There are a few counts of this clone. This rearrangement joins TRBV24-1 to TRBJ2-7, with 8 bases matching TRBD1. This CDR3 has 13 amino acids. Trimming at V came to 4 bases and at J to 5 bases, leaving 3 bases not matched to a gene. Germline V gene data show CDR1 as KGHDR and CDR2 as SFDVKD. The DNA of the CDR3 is TGTGCCACCAGTGAAGCAGGGGGCGACGAGCAGTACTTC. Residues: CATSEAGGDEQYF.

DNA of the CDR3: TGTGCCAGCAGCCCTCGACGGAGGGGGGGGGTCACAGATACGCAGTATTTT. It translates to CASSPRRRGGVTDTQYF. The chain links TRBV7-3 to TRBJ2-3; D perhaps matches TRBD2 (7 bases). V was pared by 5 bases and J by 2 bases, with 20 bases between. Germline CDR1 and CDR2: SGHTA and FQGTGA. CDR3 size: 17 residues.

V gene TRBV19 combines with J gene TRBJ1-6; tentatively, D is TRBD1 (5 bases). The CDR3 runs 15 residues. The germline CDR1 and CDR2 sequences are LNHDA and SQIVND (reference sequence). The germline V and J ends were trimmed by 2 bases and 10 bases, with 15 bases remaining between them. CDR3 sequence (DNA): TGTGCCAGTAGTATAAAGGGGCGGCTACGGTCACCCCTCCACTTT. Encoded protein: CASSIKGRLRSPLHF.

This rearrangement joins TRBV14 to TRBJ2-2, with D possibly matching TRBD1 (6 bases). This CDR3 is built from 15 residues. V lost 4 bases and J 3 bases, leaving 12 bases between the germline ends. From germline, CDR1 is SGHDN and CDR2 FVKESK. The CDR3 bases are TGTGCCAGCAGCCCCGACAGGAGTTACACCGGGGAGCTGTTTTTT. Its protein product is CASSPDRSYTGELFF.

DNA of the CDR3: TGTGCCAGCAGCGCTGGATGGACTGGGCAAGAGACCCAGTACTTC. Its translation: CASSAGWTGQETQYF. The chain links TRBV5-6 to TRBJ2-5; weak D call: TRBD2 (5 bases). This CDR3 is 15 amino acids long. Germline CDR1 reads SGHDT; CDR2 reads YYEEEE. V was clipped by 4 bases and J by 2 bases, with 15 bases between them.

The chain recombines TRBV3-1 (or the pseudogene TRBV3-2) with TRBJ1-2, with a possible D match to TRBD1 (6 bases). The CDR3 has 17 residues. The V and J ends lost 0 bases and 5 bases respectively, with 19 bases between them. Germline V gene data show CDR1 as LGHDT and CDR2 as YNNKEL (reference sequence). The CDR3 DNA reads TGTGCCAGCAGCCAAGATTGGGTCCCAGGGGAGAGGTATGGCTACACCTTC. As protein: CASSQDWVPGERYGYTF.

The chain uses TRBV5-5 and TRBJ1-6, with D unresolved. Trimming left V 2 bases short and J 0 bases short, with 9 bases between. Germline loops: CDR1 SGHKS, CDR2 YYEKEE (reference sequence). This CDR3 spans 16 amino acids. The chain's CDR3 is CASSFIGSSYNSPLHF. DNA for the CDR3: TGTGCCAGCAGCTTCATCGGGAGCTCCTATAATTCACCCCTCCACTTT.